Each of the 6 T cell receptor beta chains below was sequenced from the same sample in a study of blood T cell repertoires in COVID-19. Measured with immunoSEQ multiplex PCR; TCRdb has only the in-frame clones, and not every one. The sample lists around 25,000 clones; roughly 84% were seen once. The sequencing input was peripheral blood. Every receptor here comes from a man aged 65 to 85 with active COVID-19.

This chain joins TRBV2 and TRBJ1-1, with D possibly being TRBD1 (5 bases). The CDR3 totals 14 residues. The V end lost 6 bases, the J end lost 5 bases, and 16 bases lay between the germline ends. The germline V gene encodes CDR1 SNHLY and CDR2 FYNNEI. As DNA, the CDR3 is TGTGCCAGCAGCGCCGACGGGGAGGGGACTGAAGCTTTCTTT. The encoded protein is CASSADGEGTEAFF.

The chain combines TRBV13 with TRBJ1-1; 10 nucleotides match TRBD1. J gave up 6 bases and V 3 bases, and 7 bases lay outside the gene matches. This CDR3 region has 15 residues. Germline V gives CDR1 PRHDT, CDR2 FYEKMQ (reference sequence). CDR3 residues: CASSFPSTGGPEAFF. The CDR3 DNA reads TGTGCCAGCAGCTTTCCGTCGACAGGGGGCCCTGAAGCTTTCTTT.

The chain recombines TRBV24-1 with TRBJ2-7, with D possibly being TRBD1 (6 bases). Germline V lookup: CDR1 KGHDR, CDR2 SFDVKD. The ends were cut back, 6 bases at V and 5 bases at J, with 13 bases in the middle. The CDR3 is 13 residues long. The CDR3 DNA reads as TGTGCCACCAGTCGAGGGGGTGCCGACGAGCAGTACTTC. Protein sequence: CATSRGGADEQYF.

The chain employs TRBV9 and TRBJ2-3, with unresolved D. Germline V gene data show CDR1 as SGDLS and CDR2 as YYNGEE. This CDR3 has 13 residues. V dropped 4 bases and J dropped 4 bases, with 10 bases sitting between them. The CDR3 sequence: CASSPGGADTQYF. The CDR3 DNA follows: TGTGCCAGCAGCCCCGGCGGTGCAGATACGCAGTATTTT.

The chain joins TRBV7-8 to TRBJ2-7, with D maybe TRBD1 (6 bases). V was pared by 4 bases and J by 5 bases, with 15 bases between. CDR3 length: 14 residues. The germline V gene has CDR1 SGHVS and CDR2 FQNEAQ. Here the CDR3 reads CASSSRDIGNEQYF. The CDR3 DNA is TGTGCCAGCAGCTCGAGGGACATAGGGAACGAGCAGTACTTC.

The V gene is TRBV27, the J gene TRBJ1-1, with a tentative D call TRBD1 (5 bases). Germline V gene data show CDR1 as MNHEY and CDR2 as SMNVEV (reference sequence). V lost 2 bases, J lost 6 bases, and 22 bases lay in between. The CDR3 runs 17 residues. CDR3 sequence: CASSLGGRGGGFAEAFF. The CDR3 nucleotides read TGTGCCAGCAGTTTAGGAGGGCGCGGGGGGGGTTTCGCTGAAGCTTTCTTT.